The sample holds many counts of the clone carrying this T cell receptor (beta chain). RNA transcripts yielded amplified TCR beta CDR3 regions. The library came from an HTBI-primed first-round RT-PCR and a second-round multiplex PCR. In TCRdb, the multiplex PCR reads were re-called with MiXCR into one record per CDR3 protein. The sample holds about 230,000 distinct CDR3 sequences, around 45% seen once. This specimen comes from a study of Graves' ophthalmopathy and Graves' hyperthyroidism. Other autoimmune diseases, uncontrolled infections, pregnancy or lactation excluded patients from enrollment. Clinical symptoms, serum thyroxine, TRAb, thyroid ultrasound and orbital computed tomography were relied on for diagnosis. With V trimmed by 3 bases and J by 0 bases, 4 bases remained unmatched. CDR1 DFQATT and CDR2 SNEGSKA come from the germline V gene (reference sequence). The CDR3 is made up of 14 amino acids.

This sequence was found in an adult man with Graves' ophthalmopathy. The rearrangement joins TRBV20-1 to TRBJ1-1; 7 bases map to TRBD1. Source material: peripheral blood. The CDR3 sequence: CSASETGMNTEAFF. The CDR3 DNA is TGCAGTGCTAGCGAGACAGGGATGAACACTGAAGCTTTCTTT.